This section outlines one T cell receptor beta chain sequence together with its context. The antigen is undetermined. This specimen comes from a study of cytomegalovirus exposure and HLA in healthy donors. Study-wide results and limits: Sequencing probably produced one cluster of sequence variants that were highly shared. With further analysis later on, most CMV-associated TCR beta chains appeared HLA-restricted. There were some V segments, including TRBV6-2 and TRBV6-3, excluded as indistinguishable.

V lost 5 bases and J lost 7; bases outside the gene matches: 7. The CDR3 extends over 14 amino acids. The germline CDR1 and CDR2 sequences are SGDLS and YYNGEE. Primers included in the PCR were 60 Vbeta and 13 Jbeta primers. The repertoire was sequenced with immunoSEQ multiplex PCR; TCRdb's copy has only in-frame clones and lacks some. Here the sample spans about 160,000 clones, roughly 85% being singletons. Everyone who donated was a healthy bone marrow donor. The TCR sequence derives from a woman aged 50 to 60 in good health and CMV-seronegative. The material sequenced was PBMCs. The chain has TRBV9 and TRBJ2-4, with TRBD2 identical over 9 bases. CDR3 in DNA: TGTGCCAGCAGTAAAGTCACTAGCGGGAACATTCAGTACTTC. This encodes CASSKVTSGNIQYF. Complete variable domain (other parts from reference TRBV9 and TRBJ2-4): DSGVTQTPKHLITATGQRVTLRCSPRSGDLSVYWYQQSLDQGLQFLIQYYNGEERAKGNILERFSAQQFPDLHSELNLSSLELGDSALYFCASSKVTSGNIQYFGAGTRLSVL.